The source of this T cell receptor (beta chain) is a study of blood T cell repertoires in COVID-19. About the study: Nucleic acid was either cDNA or gDNA, and it came from T cells, B-cell-depleted T cells, or PBMCs.

Clones were sequenced by immunoSEQ multiplex PCR, and TCRdb holds only the in-frame ones, with some missing. The data hold about 370,000 clones, with more than 80% observed a single time. Germline lookup yields CDR1 MGHRA and CDR2 YSYEKL. The CDR3 has 15 residues. V lost 0 bases and J 7 bases, leaving 16 bases between the germline ends. The study drew participants aged about 18 to 95 years from approximately 25 US areas. Grouping used clinical history reported by participants in a survey and questionnaire. Recovery among Cohort 3 donors was established by two negative PCRs, clearance, or symptom resolution.

Sequencing was done on a sample of PBMCs or T cells enriched from blood (not recorded which). The source is a man aged 18 to 30 who had recovered from COVID-19. This rearrangement joins TRBV4-1 to TRBJ2-7; D remains ambiguous. The CDR3 DNA reads TGCGCCAGCAGCCAAGATCTGACTGAACAAAGGGAGCAGTACTTC. This encodes CASSQDLTEQREQYF.